The 8 T cell receptor beta chains listed next were all sequenced from one sample in a study of tumor-infiltrating lymphocytes in primary liver carcinoma (TCRdb year 2017). TRIzol reagent was used to extract blood RNA from unsorted whole blood, while the DNeasy Blood & Tissue kit provided the germline DNA. For sequencing, an Illumina HiSeq 2500 was employed. Starting from about 500 ng total RNA, TCRbeta-specific cDNA was produced by reverse transcription with a constant-region primer and ProtoScript II reverse transcriptase. Construction of the TCRbeta libraries relied on three nested rounds of multiplex PCR, following a slightly modified ARM-PCR procedure. Each of the first two PCR rounds ran for around 10 cycles using multiplex TRBV1-TRBV30 forward primers together with a Cbeta reverse primer. TCRdb reworked the public reads: Q25 trimming with fastp, MiXCR clone assembly, productive beta chains retained. Entries that share a CDR3 protein sequence are merged under the most common genes and DNA. Here the sample has 310,000 or so distinct CDR3 sequences; roughly two thirds occur a single time. Under 8% of the sample goes to the ten largest clones.

The sample comprised peripheral blood. These receptors all stem from a man aged 40-55 years with primary liver carcinoma and hepatitis B virus infection.

Note on this clonotype: The junction does not match germline at one end; this may be a read error. The chain has TRBV11-2 and TRBJ2-7; TRBD1 might be the D (5 bases). Germline V gene lookup returns CDR1 SGHAT and CDR2 FQNNGV. The CDR3 runs 8 residues. DNA for the CDR3: TGTGCCAGCAGCCCCAGGGTCTTC. It translates to CASSPRVF.

Details on this clonotype: A much larger clone lies a single base off, so this may be a read error. The chain couples TRBV6-2 or TRBV6-3 to TRBJ2-7; 10 bases fit TRBD2. Trimming at V came to 6 bases and at J to 3 bases, leaving 5 bases not matched to a gene. The length of the CDR3 is 14 residues. CDR1 is MNHEY, CDR2 SVGEGT, per germline. The CDR3 reads CASRWTSGDYEQYF. The CDR3, as DNA: TGTGCCAGCAGGTGGACTAGCGGAGACTACGAGCAGTACTTC.

Many counts were recorded for this clonotype. The V and J genes are TRBV10-3 and TRBJ2-7; possibly TRBD1 for D (5 bases). The germline CDR1 and CDR2 sequences are ENHRY and SYGVKD. Trimming took off 0 bases at V and 3 bases at J, with 12 bases between the two ends. This CDR3 region has 15 residues. CDR3: CAISESTELNYEQYF. For the CDR3, the DNA is TGTGCCATCAGTGAGTCGACAGAACTAAACTACGAGCAGTACTTC.

The sample holds many counts of this clonotype. The CDR3 sequence: CAIRQGETQYF. CDR3 in DNA: TGTGCCATCAGACAGGGAGAGACCCAGTACTTC. This chain uses TRBV10-3 with TRBJ2-5; weak D call: TRBD1 (6 bases). The CDR3 contains 11 residues. CDR1 and CDR2 (germline): ENHRY, SYGVKD. V was clipped by 6 bases and J by 4 bases, with 6 bases between them.

Ten or more counts support this clonotype. This rearrangement joins TRBV10-3 to TRBJ2-5; a weak D match, TRBD2 (6 bases). From germline, CDR1 is ENHRY and CDR2 SYGVKD. This CDR3 region has 13 residues. V was cut by 3 bases and J by 5 bases, with 10 bases left in between. The CDR3, as DNA: TGTGCCATCAGTGAAACTAGCAGGGAGACCCAGTACTTC. Encoded protein: CAISETSRETQYF.

This chain links TRBV12-3 or TRBV12-4 with TRBJ2-7; D is ambiguous. The CDR3 sequence is 13 residues long. The V end lost 2 bases, the J end lost 6 bases, and 11 bases lay between the germline ends. This CDR3 is CASSLLQTGEQYF. The CDR3 nucleotides read TGTGCCAGCAGTTTATTACAAACCGGCGAGCAGTACTTC.

This clonotype was found many times. V and J are TRBV6-1 and TRBJ2-2, with TRBD1 as a possible D gene (5 bases). Trimming cost V 6 bases and J 3 bases, with 11 bases left between them. The CDR3 has 14 residues. Germline V gives CDR1 MNHNS, CDR2 SASEGT. CDR3 DNA: TGTGCCAGCAGGACAGAATGGGACACCGGGGAGCTGTTTTTT. This encodes CASRTEWDTGELFF.

A remark on this clonotype: Germline is not matched at one junction end, which may reflect a read error. This chain links TRBV4-1 with TRBJ2-5; no reliable D call. The CDR3 runs to 14 residues. CDR1 is MGHRA, CDR2 YSYEKL, per germline. In DNA, the CDR3 is TGCGCCAGTAGCCGAGGACGCGCCCAAGAGGCCCAGTACTTC. Translation: CASSRGRAQEAQYF.